These T cell receptor beta chains were read from a single sample in a study of T-cell reconstitution after alpha-beta-depleted transplantation in children. TCRdb used MiXCR to reprocess the PCR reads, holding one entry per CDR3 protein. Seen here are roughly 500,000 distinct CDR3 sequences, around 18% observed once, and the top ten hold 2.5% to 4%. Sequences were derived from PBMCs from the stem cell graft donor, sampled from the stem cell graft. These receptors were obtained from a human donor who donated a stem cell graft to a child with acute lymphoblastic leukemia. Each CDR3 is given with its conserved first and last residue. D genes are given only for firm matches. Size is stated for part of the rows, as once, few or many counts, or as a class when the clone is expanded.

V: TRBV12-3/TRBV12-4
D: -
size: few
J: TRBJ2-3
DNA: TGTGCCAGCACCGTAGATCGGGTGGTGGATACGCAGTATTTT
CDR3: CASTVDRVVDTQYF

V: TRBV5-6
D: -
size: few
J: TRBJ1-5
DNA: TGTGCCAGCAGCTTGGCTACAGGGAGCAATCAGCCCCAGCATTTT
CDR3: CASSLATGSNQPQHF

V: TRBV20-1
D: -
size: -
J: TRBJ1-1
DNA: TGCAGTGCTACTGACCCGAACACTGAAGCTTTCTTT
CDR3: CSATDPNTEAFF

V: TRBV7-3
D: TRBD2
size: few
J: TRBJ2-5
DNA: TGTGCCAGCAGCGCCACTAGCGTACCCCAAGAGACCCAGTACTTC
CDR3: CASSATSVPQETQYF

V: TRBV7-9
D: TRBD1
size: few
J: TRBJ1-1
DNA: TGTGCCAGCAGCTCCCTACAGGGGCGGACCACTGAAGCTTTCTTT
CDR3: CASSSLQGRTTEAFF

V: TRBV5-1
D: -
size: -
J: TRBJ2-1
DNA: TGCGCCAGCGCCGGCGGAGCGGCCTCTCCTAATGAGCAGTTCTTC
CDR3: CASAGGAASPNEQFF

V: TRBV10-2
D: TRBD2
size: few
J: TRBJ2-1
DNA: TGCGCCAGCAGTGAGCCTGGGACTAGCGGTCCTACAAATGAGCAGTTCTTC
CDR3: CASSEPGTSGPTNEQFF

V: TRBV6-1
D: -
size: -
J: TRBJ1-4
DNA: TGTGCCAGCGGTCAGGAAACTAATGAAAAACTGTTTTTT
CDR3: CASGQETNEKLFF

V: TRBV20-1
D: -
size: once
J: TRBJ1-4
DNA: TGCAGTGCCATCCACAGCGGGAGGGAAAAACTGTTTTTT
CDR3: CSAIHSGREKLFF

V: TRBV10-3
D: -
size: -
J: TRBJ1-1
DNA: TGTGCCATCAGTGGGACTTCAGTGGGGGTAATCAACACTGAAGCTTTCTTT
CDR3: CAISGTSVGVINTEAFF

V: TRBV7-9
D: -
size: -
J: TRBJ1-1
DNA: TGTGCCAGCAGCTTAGGGCTCGCTGAAGCTTTCTTT
CDR3: CASSLGLAEAFF

V: TRBV18
D: -
size: few
J: TRBJ2-5
DNA: TGTGCCAGCTCACGGGCAGGGGATGGCGAGACCCAGTACTTC
CDR3: CASSRAGDGETQYF

V: TRBV7-9
D: TRBD1
size: few
J: TRBJ2-4
DNA: TGTGCCAGCAGCTTATCAGGGGGCGGGTACATTCAGTACTTC
CDR3: CASSLSGGGYIQYF

V: TRBV12-3/TRBV12-4
D: -
size: -
J: TRBJ1-5
DNA: TGTGCCAGCAGCCTGGACAGCGATAGCAATCAGCCCCAGCATTTT
CDR3: CASSLDSDSNQPQHF

V: TRBV5-6
D: -
size: few
J: TRBJ2-3
DNA: TGTGCCAGCAGCCTGGGGGGACCGAATACGCAGTATTTT
CDR3: CASSLGGPNTQYF

V: TRBV5-6
D: TRBD1
size: few
J: TRBJ2-3
DNA: TGTGCCAGCACCGATCCACGACTGTCCGGGACAGCGGACACAGATACGCAGTATTTT
CDR3: CASTDPRLSGTADTDTQYF

V: TRBV5-4
D: -
size: -
J: TRBJ2-1
DNA: TGTGCCAGCAGCTTGGACAGGCGGGGCGTAAACAATGAGCAGTTCTTC
CDR3: CASSLDRRGVNNEQFF

V: TRBV12-1
D: -
size: -
J: TRBJ2-7
DNA: TGTGCCAGCAGGCGCCCCGGACAGGGAGACAACGAGCAGTACTTC
CDR3: CASRRPGQGDNEQYF

V: TRBV9
D: -
size: few
J: TRBJ1-1
DNA: TGTGCCAGCAGCGGGACAGAGAAGATCTTGAACACTGAAGCTTTCTTT
CDR3: CASSGTEKILNTEAFF

V: TRBV27
D: -
size: few
J: TRBJ2-5
DNA: TGTGCCAGCAGTTTACTGGGGGCTGGGGGCGAGACCCAGTACTTC
CDR3: CASSLLGAGGETQYF

V: TRBV2
D: TRBD2
size: few
J: TRBJ2-5
DNA: TGTGCCAGCAGTGAAGAGCGGGGTAGCGGGGAGACCCAGTACTTC
CDR3: CASSEERGSGETQYF

V: TRBV29-1
D: TRBD2
size: -
J: TRBJ2-3
DNA: TGCAGCGTTGAAGATGGCGGGGGATCTCGCACAGATACGCAGTATTTT
CDR3: CSVEDGGGSRTDTQYF

V: TRBV25-1
D: TRBD1
size: few
J: TRBJ2-1
DNA: TGTGCCAGCAGTGAATTACCGGGACAGGGCTACAATGAGCAGTTCTTC
CDR3: CASSELPGQGYNEQFF

V: TRBV12-3/TRBV12-4
D: -
size: many
J: TRBJ2-1
DNA: TGTGCCAGCAGTTCCGGGGGTTACAATGAGCAGTTCTTC
CDR3: CASSSGGYNEQFF

V: TRBV18
D: -
size: -
J: TRBJ2-1
DNA: TGTGCCAGCTCACCATTAGCGCCTCTCTCCTACAATGAGCAGTTCTTC
CDR3: CASSPLAPLSYNEQFF

V: TRBV29-1
D: -
size: -
J: TRBJ2-2
DNA: TGCAGCGTTACCCAGGTCACCGGGGAGCTGTTTTTT
CDR3: CSVTQVTGELFF

V: TRBV20-1
D: -
size: -
J: TRBJ2-3
DNA: TGCAGTGCCCGAGAGCGGAAGCAGGTGTTAGATACGCAGTATTTT
CDR3: CSARERKQVLDTQYF

V: TRBV5-1
D: -
size: -
J: TRBJ1-2
DNA: TGCGCCAGCAGCCTGGACGGGCGGAACTATGGCTACACCTTC
CDR3: CASSLDGRNYGYTF

V: TRBV27
D: -
size: -
J: TRBJ1-2
DNA: TGTGCCAGCGCCCTTTCCGGGACACTTAATGGCTACACCTTC
CDR3: CASALSGTLNGYTF

V: TRBV7-3
D: -
size: -
J: TRBJ2-2
DNA: TGTGCCAGCGGCCTAGCGTCGGGCACCGGGGAGCTGTTTTTT
CDR3: CASGLASGTGELFF

V: TRBV5-1
D: -
size: -
J: TRBJ1-5
DNA: TGCGCCAGCAGCTTGGATACCGGAGCCAGGCAGCCCCAGCATTTT
CDR3: CASSLDTGARQPQHF

V: TRBV7-3
D: TRBD2
size: -
J: TRBJ2-1
DNA: TGTGCCAGCAGCTCTCCGGGACTAGCGGGAGTTGAGCAGTTCTTC
CDR3: CASSSPGLAGVEQFF

V: TRBV20-1
D: -
size: -
J: TRBJ2-1
DNA: TGCAGATGGGTCGGACAGTACAATGAGCAGTTCTTC
CDR3: CRWVGQYNEQFF